This TCR beta chain derives from a study of T cells in tuberculosis. As for the study in general: A South African cohort included IGRA-negative adolescents, latently infected IGRA-positive adolescents and adults with active tuberculosis. Study-wide findings and caveats: GEM motif frequencies gave approximately 70% accuracy; the GMM repertoire gave 80% to 90%.

Comment on this clone: Its antigen is still unknown.

Clones were read by immunoSEQ multiplex PCR, and TCRdb kept only the in-frame ones, dropping some. The sample records tens of thousands of clones, more than 85% being singletons. Latent tuberculosis screening used tuberculin skin test and IGRA at entry. The clonotype was recovered from a donor aged 10-29 years with latent tuberculosis or without tuberculosis infection. The sequenced material came from PBMCs.

The CDR3 loop is CASETGAGNTIYF. The CDR3 region has the DNA TGTGCCAGCGAAACAGGGGCTGGAAACACCATATATTTT. The chain links TRBV25-1 to TRBJ1-3; 7 bases align to TRBD1. The CDR3 consists of 13 residues. V shed 8 bases, J shed 2 bases, and the junction held 3 bases outside the gene matches. The germline V gene encodes CDR1 MGHDK and CDR2 SYGVNS.